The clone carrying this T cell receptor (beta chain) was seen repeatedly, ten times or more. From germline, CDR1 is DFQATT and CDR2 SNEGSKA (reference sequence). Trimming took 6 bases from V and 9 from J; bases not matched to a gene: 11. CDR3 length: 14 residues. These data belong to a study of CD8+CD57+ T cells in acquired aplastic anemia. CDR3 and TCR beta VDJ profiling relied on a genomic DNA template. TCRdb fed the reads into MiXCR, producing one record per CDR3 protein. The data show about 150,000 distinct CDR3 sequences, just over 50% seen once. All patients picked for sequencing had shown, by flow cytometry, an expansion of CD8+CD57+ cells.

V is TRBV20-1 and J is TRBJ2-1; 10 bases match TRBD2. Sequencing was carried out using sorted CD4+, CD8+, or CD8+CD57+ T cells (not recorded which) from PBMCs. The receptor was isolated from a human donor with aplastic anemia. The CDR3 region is CSASGTSVLVEQFF. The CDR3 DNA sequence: TGCAGTGCGTCCGGGACTAGCGTTTTGGTTGAGCAGTTCTTC.